What follows are 14 T cell receptor beta chains derived from one specimen sequenced in a study of T cells expressing NK-cell markers. From the 5' RACE reads, TCRdb lists one entry per CDR3 protein and no DNA. Reported are 400,000 to 450,000 distinct CDR3 sequences; the ten largest clones contain less than 7.5%. Sequenced: blood T cells: a sorted CD56 or NKG2C T cell subset, CD4+ or CD8+ T cells, or bulk PBMC T cells (not recorded which). All receptors derive from a woman aged 18 to 75 in good health.

This chain uses TRBV5-8 with TRBJ2-7; TCRdb outputs TRBD1, but without DNA this stays unchecked. Germline loops: CDR1 SGHTS, CDR2 YDEGEE. This CDR3 contains 14 residues. CDR3 amino acids: CASSRGTGVDEQYF.

This chain uses TRBV11-2 with TRBJ2-2; checking the TCRdb D call of TRBD1 is not possible without DNA. This CDR3 is built from 12 residues. CDR1 is SGHAT, CDR2 FQNNGV, per germline. CDR3 loop: CASSPGPGELFF. The whole variable domain, filled in from reference TRBV11-2 and TRBJ2-2, reads EAGVAQSPRYKIIEKRQSVAFWCNPISGHATLYWYQQILGQGPKLLIQFQNNGVVDDSQLPKDRFSAERLKGVDSTLKIQPAKLEDSAVYLCASSPGPGELFFGEGSRLTVL.

V usage is TRBV3-1 and J usage is TRBJ2-1; TCRdb outputs TRBD1, but without DNA this stays unchecked. The CDR3 spans 13 residues. From germline, CDR1 is LGHDT and CDR2 YNNKEL (reference sequence). The CDR3 loop reads CASSQPRNYEQFF.

V usage is TRBV7-3 and J usage is TRBJ2-1; TCRdb's D call, TRBD1, is unchecked because there is no DNA. CDR3 length: 19 residues. Germline V lookup: CDR1 SGHTA, CDR2 FQGTGA. Here the CDR3 reads CASSLNPWGGRATYNEQFF. Drawing the rest from reference TRBV7-3 and TRBJ2-1, the complete variable domain is GAGVSQTPSNKVTEKGKYVELRCDPISGHTALYWYRQSLGQGPEFLIYFQGTGAADDSGLPNDRFFAVRPEGSVSTLKIQRTERGDSAVYLCASSLNPWGGRATYNEQFFGPGTRLTVL.

The chain recombines TRBV18 with TRBJ2-6; TCRdb proposes TRBD1, but this gene call is untestable without DNA. Germline-derived CDR1 and CDR2 are KGHSH and LQKENI. The CDR3 sequence is 15 residues long. This CDR3 reads CASSPPRGGANVLTF.

This rearrangement joins TRBV12-3 or TRBV12-4 to TRBJ2-2; as DNA is missing, the TRBD1 call by TCRdb cannot be tested. CDR3 length equals 14 residues. CDR3 sequence reads: CASSRGGNTGELFF.

The chain joins TRBV25-1 to TRBJ2-1; lacking DNA, the TRBD1 call made by TCRdb goes unchecked. The CDR3 is 16 residues long. Germline values: CDR1 MGHDK, CDR2 SYGVNS. This CDR3 reads CASSIAGTFGGNEQFF.

The rearrangement links TRBV19 to TRBJ1-3. The germline V gene has CDR1 LNHDA and CDR2 SQIVND (reference sequence). CDR3 length: 18 residues. CDR3: CATNEGPVAASSGNTIYF.

The chain employs TRBV12-3 or TRBV12-4 and TRBJ2-2; as DNA is missing, the TRBD1 call by TCRdb cannot be tested. This CDR3 spans 12 amino acids. CDR3 residues: CAGTGNTGELFF.

The chain uses TRBV20-1 and TRBJ2-7; TCRdb's assignment of TRBD2 cannot be checked, as there is no DNA. The CDR3 length is 15 residues. Germline loops: CDR1 DFQATT, CDR2 SNEGSKA (reference sequence). CDR3 residues: CSASEASGYSYEQYF.

The chain links TRBV4-3 to TRBJ1-4; absent DNA, TCRdb's TRBD1 call cannot be checked. The length of the CDR3 is 17 residues. CDR1 is LGHNA, CDR2 YSLEER, per germline. CDR3 sequence reads: CASSQDGAAATNEKLFF.

The CDR3 protein is CASSEGQGLGKNIQYF. The chain carries TRBV25-1 and TRBJ2-4. Germline V gene lookup returns CDR1 MGHDK and CDR2 SYGVNS. CDR3 length: 16 residues.

The V gene is TRBV10-3, the J gene TRBJ1-4; no DNA is available, so the TRBD1 call from TCRdb remains unchecked. The germline V gene has CDR1 ENHRY and CDR2 SYGVKD. The CDR3 sequence is 15 residues long. The CDR3 sequence: CAISEGRATNEKLFF.

V and J are TRBV30 and TRBJ2-5; the D call of TRBD2 rests on TCRdb alone, since no DNA is present to check it. In germline, CDR1 is GTSNPN, CDR2 SVGIG (reference sequence). This CDR3 contains 13 residues. The CDR3 loop reads CAWSRPLAETQYF. Drawing the rest from reference TRBV30 and TRBJ2-5, the complete variable domain is SQTIHQWPATLVQPVGSPLSLECTVEGTSNPNLYWYRQAAGRGLQLLFYSVGIGQISSEVPQNLSASRPQDRQFILSSKKLLLSDSGFYLCAWSRPLAETQYFGPGTRLLVL.